The clone carrying this T cell receptor (beta chain) was seen once. Resolution of symptoms, clearance, or two negative PCRs was present in recovered Cohort 3 donors. This CDR3 is built from 15 residues. V was clipped by 4 bases and J by 0 bases; unmatched bases: 2. Looked up from germline, CDR1 is SNHLY and CDR2 is FYNNEI. This table comes from immunoSEQ multiplex PCR, and its TCRdb copy is limited to in-frame clones, with some not included. The sample holds about 170,000 clones, around 80% seen once. The data belong to a study of blood T cell repertoires in COVID-19. Across the whole study: Collection of acute and convalescent COVID-19 samples took place in the United States, Italy and Spain. The cDNA or gDNA used as material had been derived from T cells, B-cell-depleted T cells, or PBMCs.

The clonotype originates from a man in his fifties who had recovered from COVID-19. Sequences were obtained from PBMCs or T cells enriched from blood (not recorded which). This chain uses TRBV2 with TRBJ2-2, with 7 bases aligning to TRBD1. The CDR3 loop reads CASSVGTANTGELFF. CDR3 coding DNA: TGTGCCAGCAGTGTCGGGACAGCGAACACCGGGGAGCTGTTTTTT.